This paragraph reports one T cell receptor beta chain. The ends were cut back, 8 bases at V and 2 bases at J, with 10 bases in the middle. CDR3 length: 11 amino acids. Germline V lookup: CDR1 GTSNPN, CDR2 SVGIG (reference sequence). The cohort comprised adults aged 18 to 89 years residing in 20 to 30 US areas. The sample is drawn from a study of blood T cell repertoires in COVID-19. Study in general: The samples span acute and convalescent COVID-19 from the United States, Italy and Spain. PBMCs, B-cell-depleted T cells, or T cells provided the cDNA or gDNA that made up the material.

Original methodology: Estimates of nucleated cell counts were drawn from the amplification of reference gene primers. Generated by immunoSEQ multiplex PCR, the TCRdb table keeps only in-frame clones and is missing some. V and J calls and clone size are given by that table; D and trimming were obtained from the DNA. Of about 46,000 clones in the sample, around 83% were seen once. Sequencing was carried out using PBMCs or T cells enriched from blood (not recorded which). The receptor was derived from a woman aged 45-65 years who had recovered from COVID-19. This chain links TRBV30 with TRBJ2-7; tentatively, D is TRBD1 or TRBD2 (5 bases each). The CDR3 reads CAGGPAYEQYF. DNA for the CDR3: TGTGCCGGGGGACCGGCCTACGAGCAGTACTTC. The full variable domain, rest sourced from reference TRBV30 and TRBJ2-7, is SQTIHQWPATLVQPVGSPLSLECTVEGTSNPNLYWYRQAAGRGLQLLFYSVGIGQISSEVPQNLSASRPQDRQFILSSKKLLLSDSGFYLCAGGPAYEQYFGPGTRLTVT.